This entry features one T cell receptor beta chain sequence. This clone has just a few counts. The antigen it recognizes is unknown. No quality values exist for individual bases; no much larger clone is one base distant. The cohort was made up of 500 to 800 healthy bone marrow donors. All cohort members were sampled while nominally healthy, although unrecorded immune exposures were likely present. The donor was CMV seronegative and was included in the group of a few hundred seronegative cohort members. Every donor gave a peripheral blood sample, and the peripheral blood mononuclear cells from that sample were used for TCR beta sequencing. The Qiagen DNeasy Blood Extraction Kit was used to extract genomic DNA from the blood cell samples. The record originates from a study of cytomegalovirus exposure and HLA in healthy donors (TCRdb year 2017). In the study overall: According to an earlier analysis of several hundred of the donors, roughly 180 million T cells yielded roughly 110 million unique TCR beta sequences and approximately 300 Gb of sequence data. About 280 gigabases of sequencing data and around 85 million unique TCR sequences made up an early release that covered several hundred HLA-typed donors. Among the roughly 400 genotyped donors, under 90% belonged to the genetic ancestry cluster associated with self-reported Caucasian donors. The study was designed to test whether signatures of past pathogen exposure could be identified by cataloging public T cell receptors. Using immunosequencing, the study profiled T cell repertoires from roughly 650 subjects and related those repertoires to cytomegalovirus serostatus. Along with the approximately 670-subject first cohort, a separate validation cohort of 120 different subjects was used. High-throughput TCR immunosequencing, statistical association of individual TCRs with disease status, and machine learning were combined to predict cytomegalovirus infection status. To study patterns of TCR occurrence, a later analysis re-analyzed previously published TCR beta repertoires from just over 650 donors and added high-resolution HLA genotyping. In the later analysis, no new phenotypic data were used to find candidate immune exposures; instead, reliance was placed on TCR beta sequences and their occurrence across donors. An earlier analysis of 587 of the donors used high-throughput TCR beta sequencing to judge whether each TCR beta V gene segment behaved as functional or pseudogenic. Donor age, sex, ethnicity and CMV serostatus were collected together with the repertoire data. In a later genetic analysis, genome-wide SNP genotypes for about three fifths of the 666 donors were used, and that subset was treated as a discovery cohort. All discovery cohort repertoires had been generated using a single sequencing platform. Both class I and class II loci were covered by HLA typing, at four-digit resolution. Typing coverage varied by locus: about 629-630 donors for A, B, C, DRB1 and DQB1; approximately 520 for DQA1; some 610 for DPA1; under 490 for DPB1. Because of strong linkage in the cohort, roughly five DR-DQ haplotypes were treated as single units for association and clustering. On average, about 200,000 unique TCR beta nucleotide sequences were sequenced per donor among some 420 genotyped donors of the cohort, with roughly 19% of those sequences being non-productive.

Library creation used the immunoSEQ multiplex PCR assay. For the multiplex PCR, a mixture combining 60 forward primers for TCR Vbeta segments and 13 reverse primers for TCR Jbeta segments was used. A multiplex PCR assay on genomic DNA amplified the CDR3 region of rearranged TCR beta genes. The amplified TCR beta libraries were sequenced on the Illumina HiSeq System as 87-base-pair reads. Per the original workflow: In a later analysis, roughly 80 million unique TCR beta chains were counted across the roughly 670 repertoires, and around 10 million of these chains were shared by at least two donors. A nearest-neighbor algorithm error-corrected the raw reads and collapsed the reads into unique sequences, merging closely related sequences to remove PCR and sequencing errors. CDR3 sequences were aligned to IMGT reference sequences to assign V, D and J gene segments. For a sequence to be retained, at least a six-nucleotide match to both a V gene segment and a J gene segment was required. Rearrangements were called productive when the CDR3 lacked stop codons and stayed in frame with V and J; all others were non-productive. CDR3 was defined by IMGT convention, running from the second conserved V-encoded cysteine to the conserved J-encoded phenylalanine. Sequences without an unambiguous match to a single V gene segment were excluded from the earlier analysis of 587 of the donors. In an earlier analysis of 500 to 750 of the donors, V segments were called functional above 56.7% productive rearrangements and were called segregating when the between-donor standard deviation exceeded 5%. A statistical classification framework was built to diagnose cytomegalovirus status from the catalog of TCR beta chain sequences. V and J gene assignment, in a later analysis, came from comparing TCR nucleotide sequences with IMGT/GENE-DB human TR gene sequences. Using the TCRdist pipeline, a later analysis assigned CDR3 sequences along with most-parsimonious VDJ recombination scenarios. In a later analysis, each TCR beta chain was defined by its CDR3 amino acid sequence together with its V-gene family, and reads without a unique V-gene family were excluded. To address suspected cross-contamination and a sequencing artifact, a later analysis removed under 600 highly shared, low-generation-probability nucleotide sequences. In a later analysis, a clonal expansion index for each public chain was calculated from normalized within-repertoire ranks of inferred template counts. A later analysis computed generation probabilities with a VDJ recombination model fitted to out-of-frame rearrangements, and checked the results against IGoR. Hypergeometric tests were used in a later analysis to score TCR-TCR, TCR-HLA and TCR-CMV co-occurrence, with a repertoire-size bias correction applied to the TCR pairs. A later analysis estimated false discovery rates by permuting HLA or CMV assignments 20 times. In a later analysis, co-occurring TCRs were grouped using DBSCAN, and TCRdist sequence similarity was added for clustering within HLA-allele-positive subsets. Co-occurrence clustering excluded repertoires with fewer than 30,000 or more than 120,000 public chains, plus five with anomalous nucleotide sharing. In its TCRdb copy, this immuneACCESS table keeps in-frame sequences only and misses some clones. Where compared with another copy, unresolved V genes explain less than half of these, and the others have no known cause. That table gives V, J and clone size, and the DNA gave D and trimming. In this sample the table shows about 140,000 clones, roughly three fifths of which occur a single time. The ten largest make up 5.5% to 7.5% of the sample.

Clipping removes 6 bases from V and 0 bases from J, with 5 as the unmatched junction base count. The germline V gene yields MNHEY for CDR1 and SVGAGI for CDR2. The CDR3 goes from the cysteine to the phenylalanine over 14 residues. Only CDR3 DNA is held: 42 bases, read in frame from base 1. On the study overall, not on this receptor specifically: In a later genetic analysis, a missense DCLRE1C variant was associated with V-gene and J-gene trimming of TCR beta chains, and the association was replicated in an independent cohort. A total of some 180 TCR beta chains were listed by the study as associated with cytomegalovirus. Because HLA typing was unavailable for some donors at each locus, only the typed subset was used in association tests. Presence/absence analyses assumed roughly uniform sequencing depth across donors, an assumption that may not hold. The classifier was reported to diagnose cytomegalovirus status with high specificity and sensitivity in both the original cohort and the validation cohort. In an earlier analysis of more than 500 of the donors, most TCR beta V segments appeared in productive rearrangements about 87% or about 30% of the time, broadly matching IMGT annotations. According to a later analysis, TCR association rates differed among HLA loci, with DRB1 alleles showing the most associated TCRs and HLA-C alleles showing the fewest. Around 16 rarely observed V segments, including chromosome 9 orphons, were excluded from the earlier analysis of approximately 600 of the donors because counts were too low. According to a later genetic analysis, donors in an Asian-associated ancestry cluster had fewer N-insertions in productive TCRs than the approximately 650-donor mean. Specific HLA alleles were associated with some 15,000 TCR beta sequences at a false discovery rate of 0.05 in a later analysis. Linkage disequilibrium might explain the correlated functional status among segregating V segments, but an unknown experimental factor could not be ruled out. When HLA alleles, especially DR and DQ, strongly co-occurred, TCR associations were difficult to assign to individual alleles. In a later analysis, most CMV-associated TCR beta chains were found to appear HLA-restricted, with HLA associations seemingly driven largely by CMV exposure. Because the 87-base-pair reads could not distinguish some IMGT-functional V segments, including TRBV6-2 and TRBV6-3, those segments were excluded. While some public TCRs were present in many individuals, most TCR sequences turned up only very rarely across donors. A further reported finding was that TCR beta sequences accurately predicted the HLA-A and HLA-B alleles for most subjects in the first cohort. CMV serostatus was the only immune exposure information available for the cohort. A cluster of highly shared sequence variants was judged likely to represent a technical artifact of the sequencing pipeline. Three of the identified cytomegalovirus-associated TCR beta chains were confirmed in vitro to be specific for cytomegalovirus antigens. The authors suggested that the approach could potentially be generalized to other disease states and immunological phenotypes. The cohort was sequenced for TCR beta chains only, and without alpha or paired-chain data the features that could be detected were limited. A later analysis reported that several top co-occurrence clusters appeared linked to parvovirus B19, influenza, CMV and Epstein-Barr virus. Compared with equally common non-associated chains, HLA-associated TCR beta chains in a later analysis were more clonally expanded and had lower generation probabilities.

Recombination connected TRBV6-5 to TRBJ2-7; TRBD1 matches 7 bases in the middle. This clonotype was sampled from a woman aged 60-70 years in good health and CMV-seronegative. Sequenced material: PBMCs. The CDR3 region reads CASSYGTASYEQYF. The DNA sequence is given as TGTGCCAGCAGCTACGGGACAGCCTCCTACGAGCAGTACTTC.